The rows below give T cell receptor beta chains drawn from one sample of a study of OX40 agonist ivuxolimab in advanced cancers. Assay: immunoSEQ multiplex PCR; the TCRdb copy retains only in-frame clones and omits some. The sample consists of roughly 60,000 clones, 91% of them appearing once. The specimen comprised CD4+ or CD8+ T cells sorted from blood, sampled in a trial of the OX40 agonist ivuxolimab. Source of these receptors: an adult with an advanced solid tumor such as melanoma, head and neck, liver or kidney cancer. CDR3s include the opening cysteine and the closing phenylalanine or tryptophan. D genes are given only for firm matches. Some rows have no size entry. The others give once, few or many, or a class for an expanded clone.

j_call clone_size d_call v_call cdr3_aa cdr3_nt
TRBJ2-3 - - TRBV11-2 CATTKGEGVTDTQYF TGTGCCACCACGAAGGGGGAGGGCGTTACAGATACGCAGTATTTT
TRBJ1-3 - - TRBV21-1 CASSKAGTAGNTIYF TGTGCCAGCAGCAAAGCCGGGACTGCTGGAAACACCATATATTTT
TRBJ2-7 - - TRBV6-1 CASSPQGSREQYF TGTGCCAGCAGCCCCCAGGGGAGTAGGGAGCAGTACTTC
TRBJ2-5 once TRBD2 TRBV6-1 CASSELAGGPQETQYF TGTGCCAGCAGTGAATTAGCGGGAGGGCCCCAAGAGACCCAGTACTTC
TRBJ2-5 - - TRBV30 CACFGGETQYF TGTGCCTGTTTCGGCGGCGAGACCCAGTACTTC
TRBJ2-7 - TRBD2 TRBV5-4 CASSFGAGGEQYF TGTGCCAGCAGCTTTGGGGCGGGGGGAGAGCAGTACTTC
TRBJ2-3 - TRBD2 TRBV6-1 CASKESLYGGDTQYF TGTGCCAGCAAGGAAAGCCTTTACGGGGGGGATACGCAGTATTTT
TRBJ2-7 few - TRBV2 CASSEGTVYEQYF TGTGCCAGCAGTGAAGGGACAGTCTACGAGCAGTACTTC
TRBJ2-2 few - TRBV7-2 CASSSLAGELFF TGTGCCAGCAGCTCCCTAGCCGGGGAGCTGTTTTTT
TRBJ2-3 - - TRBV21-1 CASSSYRASTDTQYF TGTGCCAGCAGTTCCTACAGGGCTAGCACAGATACGCAGTATTTT
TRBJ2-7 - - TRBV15 CATSNPGQSYEQYF TGTGCCACCAGCAACCCGGGACAATCCTACGAGCAGTACTTC
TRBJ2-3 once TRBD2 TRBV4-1 CASSQDMTGGAGDTQYF TGCGCCAGCAGCCAAGACATGACGGGAGGGGCGGGAGATACGCAGTATTTT
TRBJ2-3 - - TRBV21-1 CASSKGRPNTQYF TGTGCCAGCAGCAAAGGGAGGCCCAATACGCAGTATTTT
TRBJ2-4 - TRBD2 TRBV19 CASSNTRGGEAKNIQYF TGTGCCAGTAGTAATACACGGGGAGGGGAAGCCAAAAACATTCAGTACTTC
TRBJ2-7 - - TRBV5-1 CASRPGTSPSYEQYF TGCGCCAGCAGACCCGGGACGTCTCCCTCCTACGAGCAGTACTTC
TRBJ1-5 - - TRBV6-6 CASSFLPNQPQHF TGTGCCAGCAGTTTTTTGCCTAATCAGCCCCAGCATTTT
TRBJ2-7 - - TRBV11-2 CASSLVLPAAPGTSYEQYF TGTGCCAGCAGCTTAGTCCTTCCAGCGGCTCCTGGGACCTCCTACGAGCAGTACTTC
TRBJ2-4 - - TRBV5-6 CASSFYRANIQYF TGTGCCAGCAGCTTTTACAGGGCGAACATTCAGTACTTC
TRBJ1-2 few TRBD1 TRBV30 CAWSEAGGADGYTF TGTGCCTGGAGTGAGGCAGGGGGCGCGGATGGCTACACCTTC
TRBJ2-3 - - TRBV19 CASLYNRRNTDTQYF TGTGCCAGCCTTTATAATAGGAGAAACACAGATACGCAGTATTTT
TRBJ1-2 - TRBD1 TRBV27 CASSYSGQGLYGYTF TGTGCCAGCAGTTACTCAGGACAGGGGTTATATGGCTACACCTTC
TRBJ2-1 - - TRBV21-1 CASSKRVRLAGVRPYNEQFF TGTGCCAGCAGCAAAAGAGTCCGACTAGCGGGAGTCCGCCCCTACAATGAGCAGTTCTTC
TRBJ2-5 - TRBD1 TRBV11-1 CASSFTGTAQETQYF TGTGCCAGCAGCTTTACCGGGACAGCCCAAGAGACCCAGTACTTC
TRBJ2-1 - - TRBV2 CASRATGGGGNEQFF TGTGCCAGCAGGGCCACAGGGGGCGGGGGGAATGAGCAGTTCTTC
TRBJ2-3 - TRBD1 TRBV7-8 CASSFIRGRTDTQYF TGTGCCAGCAGCTTCATCAGGGGGCGCACAGATACGCAGTATTTT
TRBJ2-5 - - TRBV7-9 CASSSTLQVLTQYF TGTGCCAGCAGCTCGACCCTGCAAGTTTTGACCCAGTACTTC
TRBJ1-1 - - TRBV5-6 CASSLAGTNTEAFF TGTGCCAGCAGCTTGGCCGGGACCAACACTGAAGCTTTCTTT
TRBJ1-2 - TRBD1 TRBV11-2 CASSAGGTYGYTF TGTGCCAGCAGCGCAGGGGGCACCTATGGCTACACCTTC
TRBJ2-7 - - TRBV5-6 CASSFGRTNFLEQYF TGTGCCAGCAGCTTCGGGCGAACCAACTTTCTCGAGCAGTACTTC
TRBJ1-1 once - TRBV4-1 CASSQGPGVTEAFF TGCGCCAGCAGCCAGGGCCCAGGTGTAACTGAAGCTTTCTTT
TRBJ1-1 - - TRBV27 CASSLADLTEAFF TGTGCCAGCAGTCTAGCCGATCTGACTGAAGCTTTCTTT
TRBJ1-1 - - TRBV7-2 CASSLALTNTEAFF TGTGCCAGCAGCTTAGCGCTCACAAACACTGAAGCTTTCTTT
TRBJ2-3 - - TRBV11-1 CASGKMNTDTQYF TGTGCCAGCGGGAAGATGAACACAGATACGCAGTATTTT
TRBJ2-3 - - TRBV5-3 CARSFYPSSGTQYF TGTGCCAGAAGCTTTTACCCTAGCTCGGGTACGCAGTATTTT
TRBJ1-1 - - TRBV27 CASSFGGSTEAFF TGTGCCAGCAGTTTCGGGGGGAGCACTGAAGCTTTCTTT
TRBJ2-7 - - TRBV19 CASSHGTAYEQYF TGTGCCAGTAGCCATGGGACGGCCTACGAGCAGTACTTC
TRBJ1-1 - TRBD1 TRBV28 CASSSNSDREFIEAFF TGTGCCAGCAGTTCAAACTCGGACAGGGAATTCATTGAAGCTTTCTTT
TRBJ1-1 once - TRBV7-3 CASSFLRPIKTKNTEAFF TGTGCCAGCAGCTTTTTGAGACCGATCAAGACTAAGAACACTGAAGCTTTCTTT
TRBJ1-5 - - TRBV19 CASSTYRGNQPQHF TGTGCCAGTAGTACCTACAGGGGCAATCAGCCCCAGCATTTT
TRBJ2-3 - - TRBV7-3 CASSSRTGSTDTQYF TGTGCCAGCAGCTCCCGGACGGGAAGCACAGATACGCAGTATTTT
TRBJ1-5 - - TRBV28 CASSWTVGVNQPQHF TGTGCCAGCAGTTGGACGGTGGGGGTCAATCAGCCCCAGCATTTT
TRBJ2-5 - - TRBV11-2 CASSLGVAGGSISDF -
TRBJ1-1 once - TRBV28 CASSFRGTEAFF TGTGCCAGCAGTTTTAGGGGCACTGAAGCTTTCTTT
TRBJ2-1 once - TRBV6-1 CASSGSIYNEQFF TGTGCCAGCAGTGGGAGTATCTACAATGAGCAGTTCTTC
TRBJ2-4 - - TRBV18 CASSQKLGEKNIQYF TGTGCCAGCTCACAAAAACTTGGGGAAAAAAACATTCAGTACTTC
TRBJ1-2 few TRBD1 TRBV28 CASSIDRGGGYTF TGTGCCAGCAGTATCGACAGGGGTGGCGGCTACACCTTC
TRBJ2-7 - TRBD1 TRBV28 CASSSPRQGAYEQYF TGTGCCAGCAGTTCCCCCCGGCAGGGGGCCTACGAGCAGTACTTC
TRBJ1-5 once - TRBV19 CASSIGASNQPQHF TGTGCCAGTAGTATCGGGGCAAGCAATCAGCCCCAGCATTTT
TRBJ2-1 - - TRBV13 CASSLSVRPKDGEQFF TGTGCCAGCAGCTTAAGTGTTAGGCCCAAGGACGGTGAGCAGTTCTTC
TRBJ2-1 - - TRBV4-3 CASSQRAGQANEQFF TGCGCCAGCAGCCAAAGGGCTGGGCAGGCCAATGAGCAGTTCTTC
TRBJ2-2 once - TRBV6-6 CATGDARVGELFF TGTGCCACAGGGGACGCGAGGGTGGGGGAGCTGTTTTTT
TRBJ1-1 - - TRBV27 CASSLTSGTEAFF TGTGCCAGCAGTTTAACTTCGGGGACTGAAGCTTTCTTT
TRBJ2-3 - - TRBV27 CASSFGWTYDTQYF TGTGCCAGCAGTTTCGGATGGACATACGATACGCAGTATTTT
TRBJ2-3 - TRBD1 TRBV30 CARTSGQGPDTQYF TGTGCACGGACCTCAGGACAGGGACCAGATACGCAGTATTTT